Below are 21 T cell receptor beta chains sequenced from a single sample in a study of shared clonotypes between healthy human individuals. Using immunoSEQ multiplex PCR, the repertoire was profiled, and TCRdb retains in-frame clones only, with some absent. The sample has more than 400,000 clones, around 73% seen once; the top ten hold 12%. The source material was PBMCs. These receptors were obtained from a woman aged 40 to 50 in good health. Some clones in this sample may be carry-over from other donors' samples.

The chain is built from TRBV7-6 and TRBJ2-3, with D unresolved. With 5 bases removed from V and 9 bases from J, the gap between germline ends came to 18 bases. The V gene's germline CDR1 is SGHVS and CDR2 FNYEAQ. There are 14 residues in the CDR3. The CDR3 protein is CASSPPGSSLTQYF. CDR3 nucleotide sequence: TGTGCCAGCAGCCCCCCGGGCAGTTCTCTAACGCAGTATTTT.

The chain recombines TRBV10-3 with TRBJ2-5; the D is unclear. Germline assignment: CDR1 ENHRY and CDR2 SYGVKD. The CDR3 consists of 14 residues. Trimming took 5 bases from V and 2 from J, leaving 12 bases between them. CDR3 protein: CAISSATPQETQYF. CDR3 nucleotides: TGTGCCATCAGTTCGGCCACCCCACAAGAGACCCAGTACTTC.

This clone was seen only a few times. In the same sample, other DNA sequences code for this CDR3. V and J are TRBV7-9 and TRBJ2-3; D assignment may be TRBD1 or TRBD2 (5 bases each). This CDR3 region has 11 residues. Looked up from germline, CDR1 is SEHNR and CDR2 is FQNEAQ (reference sequence). The V and J ends lost 6 bases and 10 bases respectively, with 11 bases between them. CDR3 residues: CASRGPRAQYF. CDR3 bases: TGTGCCAGCAGGGGACCTAGGGCGCAGTATTTT.

This chain joins TRBV30 and TRBJ2-1; D possibly uses TRBD1 or TRBD2 (5 bases each). The CDR3 is 16 amino acids. Trimming shortened V by 3 bases and J by 6 bases, and 21 bases separated the two germline ends. CDR1 is GTSNPN, CDR2 SVGIG, per germline (reference sequence). CDR3 bases: TGTGCCTGGAGCGACCGGGGTTTTGGGGCTCTCAATGAGCAGTTCTTC. It specifies CAWSDRGFGALNEQFF.

The chain couples TRBV28 to TRBJ2-1, with D perhaps TRBD2 (6 bases). Trimming removed 4 bases from V and 2 bases from J, with 12 bases in between. This CDR3 region has 15 residues. Per germline, CDR1 MDHEN and CDR2 SYDVKM. The CDR3 is CASSWPASAYNEQFF. CDR3 nucleotides: TGTGCCAGCAGTTGGCCGGCTAGCGCCTACAATGAGCAGTTCTTC. The full variable domain, in which reference TRBV28 and TRBJ2-1 provide the parts outside the CDR3, is DVKVTQSSRYLVKRTGEKVFLECVQDMDHENMFWYRQDPGLGLRLIYFSYDVKMKEKGDIPEGYSVSREKKERFSLILESASTNQTSMYLCASSWPASAYNEQFFGPGTRLTVL.

The gene calls are TRBV14 and TRBJ1-1; no definite D call. The CDR3 contains 13 residues. In germline, CDR1 is SGHDN, CDR2 FVKESK. Trimming took 1 base from V and 10 from J, leaving 13 bases between them. The CDR3 coding sequence is TGTGCCAGCAGCCAAGTAAGGCAGAGCAGAGCTTTCTTT. It yields the protein CASSQVRQSRAFF.

The chain uses TRBV4-2 and TRBJ2-1, with D possibly matching TRBD2 (6 bases). The V end was cut by 3 bases, the J end by 5 bases, with 14 bases between. The germline gives CDR1 LGHNA, CDR2 YNFKEQ. CDR3 length equals 15 residues. CDR3 DNA sequence: TGTGCCAGCAGCCACCCGGGAGAGGCTAACAATGAGCAGTTCTTC. This gives the protein CASSHPGEANNEQFF.

This clone has a handful of counts. This sequence joins TRBV7-9 and TRBJ1-2; D is unresolved. V was cut by 4 bases and J by 4 bases, with 7 bases left in between. This CDR3 has 12 residues. CDR1 and CDR2 (germline): SEHNR, FQNEAQ (reference sequence). The CDR3 region is CASSSKFYGYTF. The CDR3 nucleotides read TGTGCCAGCAGCTCGAAATTCTATGGCTACACCTTC.

This rearrangement joins TRBV4-2 to TRBJ1-3; tentatively, D is TRBD1 (5 bases). The length of the CDR3 is 16 residues. Trimming left V 4 bases short and J 2 bases short, with 15 bases between. The germline CDR1 and CDR2 sequences are LGHNA and YNFKEQ. The CDR3 sequence: CASSPGAGGTGNTIYF. The CDR3 coding sequence is TGTGCCAGCAGCCCCGGGGCGGGGGGAACTGGAAACACCATATATTTT.

On this clone itself: Other DNA sequences in this specimen translate into the identical CDR3. The chain joins TRBV5-1 to TRBJ2-2; D is ambiguous. Trimming removed 0 bases at V and 5 bases at J, with 5 bases between. Looked up from germline, CDR1 is SGHRS and CDR2 is YFSETQ. The CDR3 length is 13 residues. CDR3 DNA: TGCGCCAGCAGCTTGGTGGGGACCGGGGAGCTGTTTTTT. Its translation is CASSLVGTGELFF.

This clone was observed a handful of times. V and J are TRBV6-6 and TRBJ1-6, with TRBD1 matching over 9 bases. The germline V gene has CDR1 MNHNY and CDR2 SVGAGI (reference sequence). The CDR3 totals 14 residues. V lost 6 bases, J lost 7 bases, and 4 bases stayed unmatched. CDR3 bases: TGTGCCAGCAGCAGGACAGGGGAAAATTCACCCCTCCACTTT. Its translation is CASSRTGENSPLHF.

This clone was found a few times. V is TRBV7-9 and J is TRBJ2-1, with a possible D match to TRBD1 (6 bases). Trimming removed 2 bases at V and 6 bases at J, with 8 bases between. Germline V lookup: CDR1 SEHNR, CDR2 FQNEAQ (reference sequence). There are 13 residues in the CDR3. The CDR3 nucleotides are TGTGCCAGCAGCTTATCACAGGGCAATGAGCAGTTCTTC. As protein: CASSLSQGNEQFF.

In its sample, this clone was seen once. The CDR3 DNA reads as TGCGCCAGCAGGTGGGACAGGGGAGAGACCCAGTACTTC. Its protein product is CASRWDRGETQYF. The chain has TRBV5-1 and TRBJ2-5; 10 bases map to TRBD1. CDR3 length equals 13 residues. Trimming at V came to 5 bases and at J to 4 bases, leaving 2 bases not matched to a gene. Germline lookup yields CDR1 SGHRS and CDR2 YFSETQ.

This clone came up many times. The chain has TRBV18 and TRBJ2-7; D is ambiguous. The CDR3 is made up of 13 amino acids. Germline values: CDR1 KGHSH, CDR2 LQKENI. Trimming took off 2 bases at V and 9 bases at J, with 14 bases between the two ends. As DNA, the CDR3 is TGTGCCAGCTCACCAGGTGCTAGGGAAAGGCAGTACTTC. It is translated as CASSPGARERQYF.

The V gene is TRBV6-1, the J gene TRBJ1-4, with D unresolved. Between the trimmed V and J ends, which lost 6 bases and 6 bases, there was a span of 20 bases. CDR3 length equals 16 residues. Germline loops: CDR1 MNHNS, CDR2 SASEGT. The CDR3 DNA reads as TGTGCCAGCAGCGAATCCCCCGCAGCGGCCGATGAAAAACTGTTTTTT. Translating gives CASSESPAAADEKLFF.

This chain links TRBV9 with TRBJ2-7; 8 nucleotides match TRBD1. CDR3 length: 14 residues. The germline CDR1 and CDR2 sequences are SGDLS and YYNGEE. J lost 9 bases, V lost 4 bases, and 12 bases had no gene match. This chain's CDR3 is CASSPRTGFSVQYF. The CDR3 region has the DNA TGTGCCAGCAGCCCACGGACAGGGTTCAGTGTGCAGTACTTC.

This chain joins TRBV27 and TRBJ1-1, with no clear D. Germline CDR1 reads MNHEY; CDR2 reads SMNVEV (reference sequence). The CDR3 spans 15 residues. Trimming shortened V by 0 bases and J by 1 base, and 9 bases separated the two germline ends. The CDR3 nucleotides are TGTGCCAGCAGTTTATCCTCCCGAGCGAACACTGAAGCTTTCTTT. Translated: CASSLSSRANTEAFF.

This chain joins TRBV5-4 and TRBJ1-3; D gene ambiguous. The CDR3 spans 16 residues. With 4 bases removed from V and 0 bases from J, the gap between germline ends came to 14 bases. CDR1 and CDR2 (germline): SGHNT, YYREEE (reference sequence). The CDR3 nucleotides are TGTGCCAGCAGCCCGCGGGGAACCCCCTCTGGAAACACCATATATTTT. Translated: CASSPRGTPSGNTIYF.

V and J are TRBV5-4 and TRBJ2-2, with D perhaps TRBD2 (7 bases). CDR1 is SGHNT, CDR2 YYREEE, per germline (reference sequence). There are 16 residues in the CDR3. V was shortened by 2 bases and J by 0 bases, with 11 bases between the two germline ends. This chain's CDR3 is CASSLGGEANTGELFF. The CDR3 nucleotides read TGTGCCAGCAGCTTAGGGGGGGAAGCGAACACCGGGGAGCTGTTTTTT.

The chain links TRBV29-1 to TRBJ1-4, with a tentative D call TRBD1 (6 bases). The CDR3 totals 13 residues. Trimming cost V 6 bases and J 11 bases, with 19 bases left between them. Germline CDR1 SQVTM, CDR2 ANQGSEA. CDR3 amino acids: CSVTTGNVEKLFF. DNA for the CDR3: TGCAGCGTAACGACAGGAAACGTGGAGAAACTGTTTTTT.

This clone was detected only once. The chain has TRBV27 and TRBJ2-5; 8 bases map to TRBD2. Germline trimming cut 2 bases from V and 5 bases from J; bases unmatched to any gene: 10. The germline V gene has CDR1 MNHEY and CDR2 SMNVEV (reference sequence). The CDR3 covers 16 residues. CDR3 sequence (DNA): TGTGCCAGCAGTTTAGGGTTAGCGGGAATTGGGGAGACCCAGTACTTC. Translated: CASSLGLAGIGETQYF.